This T cell receptor (beta chain) was recorded in a study of T-cell reconstitution after alpha-beta-depleted transplantation in children. The CDR3 has 14 residues. Germline CDR1 MNHEY, CDR2 SVGAGI. V gave up 0 bases and J gave up 3 bases; unmatched junction bases: 1. At least ten counts were recorded for this clonotype. Unique molecular identifiers were used to barcode this TCRbeta library. In TCRdb, the PCR reads were re-called with MiXCR into one record per CDR3 protein. The sample comprises about 610,000 distinct CDR3 sequences, 8% to 11% of which are singletons, and around 4% rests with the top ten.

Sample: PBMCs from the stem cell graft donor, taken from the stem cell graft. This receptor was obtained from a human donor who donated a stem cell graft to a child with acute myeloid leukemia. V is TRBV6-5 and J is TRBJ2-5, with TRBD2 matching over 7 bases. CDR3 loop: CASSYSTSEETQYF. DNA for the CDR3: TGTGCCAGCAGTTACTCAACTAGCGAAGAGACCCAGTACTTC.